Shown below are 16 T cell receptor beta chains from a single sample sequenced in a study of blood T cell repertoires in COVID-19. Here immunoSEQ multiplex PCR was the method, and the copy in TCRdb shows in-frame clones only, minus some. The table lists a few hundred thousand clones, 85% of them singletons. Source material: peripheral blood. The receptor set was obtained from a woman aged 18-30 years with acute or convalescent COVID-19.

The chain recombines TRBV7-3 with TRBJ2-1; weak D call: TRBD1 (6 bases). The V gene's germline CDR1 is SGHTA and CDR2 FQGTGA. The germline V and J ends were trimmed by 5 bases and 5 bases, with 19 bases remaining between them. The length of the CDR3 is 16 residues. CDR3 sequence reads: CASSPHRAPSNNEQFF. CDR3 in DNA: TGTGCCAGCAGCCCCCACAGGGCCCCTAGCAACAATGAGCAGTTCTTC.

This clone showed up just once. The chain links TRBV6-6 to TRBJ1-5, with 7 bases matching TRBD1. Germline V gene sequence: CDR1 MNHNY, CDR2 SVGAGI (reference sequence). This CDR3 comprises 15 residues. V shed 6 bases and J 5 bases; nucleotides not matched to a gene: 10. CDR3: CASRRETGYYQPQHF. CDR3 bases: TGTGCCAGCAGGAGAGAGACAGGGTATTATCAGCCCCAGCATTTT.

The chain recombines TRBV7-9 with TRBJ1-1; TRBD1 matches 9 bases. Germline V gene lookup returns CDR1 SEHNR and CDR2 FQNEAQ (reference sequence). V was clipped by 5 bases and J by 0 bases; unmatched bases: 4. The CDR3 length is 15 residues. CDR3 sequence (DNA): TGTGCCAGCAGCCCGGGGACAGGGATGAACACTGAAGCTTTCTTT. This translates into CASSPGTGMNTEAFF.

The CDR3 DNA is TGTGCCAGCAGTTTTCAGCTTGGGGGGGCCTACGAGCAGTACTTC. Translating gives CASSFQLGGAYEQYF. The gene calls are TRBV19 and TRBJ2-7, with 7 bases fitting TRBD2. CDR1 LNHDA and CDR2 SQIVND come from the germline V gene (reference sequence). Losses at the gene ends were 9 bases for V and 2 bases for J; bases not matched to a gene: 13. This CDR3 spans 15 amino acids.

This clone was detected only once. The gene calls are TRBV7-8 and TRBJ2-2, with 8 bases identical to TRBD1. CDR3 length: 15 residues. Per the germline V gene, CDR1 is SGHVS and CDR2 is FQNEAQ. Trimming at V came to 5 bases and at J to 5 bases, leaving 7 bases not matched to a gene. CDR3 sequence: CASSPQGVRTGELFF. CDR3 bases: TGTGCCAGCAGCCCACAGGGGGTCCGAACCGGGGAGCTGTTTTTT.

The rearrangement uses TRBV4-1 and TRBJ1-6; D perhaps matches TRBD1 (5 bases). V gave up 7 bases and J gave up 8 bases, with 15 bases separating them. The CDR3 has 14 amino acids. Germline V gene data show CDR1 as MGHRA and CDR2 as YSYEKL. The CDR3 region is CASTRGDGDSPLHF. The DNA of the CDR3 is TGCGCCAGCACACGGGGGGACGGGGATTCACCCCTCCACTTT.

The rearrangement joins TRBV7-3 to TRBJ2-1; TRBD2 matches 8 bases. Per germline, CDR1 SGHTA and CDR2 FQGTGA. The ends lost 4 bases at V and 4 bases at J; junction bases unmatched: 6. This CDR3 region has 15 residues. This CDR3 reads CASSSGAGVYNEQFF. CDR3 coding DNA: TGTGCCAGCAGCTCAGGAGCGGGGGTGTACAATGAGCAGTTCTTC.

The rearrangement uses TRBV28 and TRBJ2-7; 7 positions match TRBD1. The CDR3 contains 14 residues. Germline trimming cut 2 bases from V and 6 bases from J; bases unmatched to any gene: 7. From germline, CDR1 is MDHEN and CDR2 SYDVKM. This CDR3 is CASSLGGTAGEQYF. CDR3 DNA: TGTGCCAGCAGTTTAGGTGGGACAGCCGGCGAGCAGTACTTC.

The V gene is TRBV9, the J gene TRBJ2-1, with 10 bases aligning to TRBD1. Trimming removed 0 bases from V and 6 bases from J; junction bases left unmatched: 3. The CDR3 runs 15 residues. Germline assignment: CDR1 SGDLS and CDR2 YYNGEE. The CDR3 sequence: CASSVAGQGGNEQFF. In DNA form, the CDR3 reads TGTGCCAGCAGCGTAGCAGGACAGGGGGGCAATGAGCAGTTCTTC.

The chain is built from TRBV5-5 and TRBJ2-1; 8 nucleotides align to TRBD2. The V segment lost 2 bases and the J segment 4 bases; nucleotides outside the gene matches: 5. From germline, CDR1 is SGHKS and CDR2 YYEKEE (reference sequence). This CDR3 spans 15 amino acids. The CDR3 here is CASSFFLAGYNEQFF. The CDR3, as DNA: TGTGCCAGCAGCTTTTTCCTAGCGGGTTACAATGAGCAGTTCTTC.

This clone was recorded a few times. This chain connects TRBV12-3 or TRBV12-4 to TRBJ1-1; D is uncertain. Trimming pared 8 bases from V and 8 bases from J, leaving 12 bases between. CDR3 length equals 11 residues. The CDR3 nucleotides are TGTGCCAGCTCTAGCCGGAAAGAAGCTTTCTTT. Residues: CASSSRKEAFF.

J is TRBJ1-1 and V is TRBV24-1, with D possibly matching TRBD1 (5 bases). V lost 7 bases, J lost 5 bases, and 13 bases lay in between. Germline V gene lookup returns CDR1 KGHDR and CDR2 SFDVKD. The CDR3 consists of 13 residues. Here the CDR3 DNA reads TGTGCCACCAGCCCCGGGGAGGGGACTGAAGCTTTCTTT. This codes for CATSPGEGTEAFF.

The chain couples TRBV5-4 to TRBJ2-7; TRBD2 aligns across 10 bases. The CDR3 totals 15 residues. Germline values: CDR1 SGHNT, CDR2 YYREEE (reference sequence). Trimming took 4 bases from V and 3 from J; bases not matched to a gene: 7. CDR3 loop: CASSPGTSVDYEQYF. The CDR3 DNA sequence: TGTGCCAGCAGCCCAGGGACTAGCGTTGACTACGAGCAGTACTTC.

The V call is TRBV30, the J call TRBJ1-3; no reliable D call. The CDR3 is 12 amino acids. Germline V CDR1 and CDR2: GTSNPN, SVGIG (reference sequence). With 7 bases removed from V and 4 bases from J, the gap between germline ends came to 11 bases. The CDR3 sequence: CAFPGAGNTIYF. The CDR3 DNA follows: TGTGCCTTCCCTGGAGCAGGAAACACCATATATTTT.

This sequence joins TRBV2 and TRBJ2-1; 8 bases match TRBD2. Germline CDR1 reads SNHLY; CDR2 reads FYNNEI. V shed 6 bases and J 9 bases; nucleotides not matched to a gene: 10. This CDR3 spans 14 amino acids. The DNA of the CDR3 is TGTGCCAGCAGCGGGGCAGCGGGAGAGGGTGAGCAGTTCTTC. It yields the protein CASSGAAGEGEQFF. Full variable domain (remainder filled in from reference TRBV2 and TRBJ2-1): EPEVTQTPSHQVTQMGQEVILRCVPISNHLYFYWYRQILGQKVEFLVSFYNNEISEKSEIFDDQFSVERPDGSNFTLKIRSTKLEDSAMYFCASSGAAGEGEQFFGPGTRLTVL.

This chain links TRBV7-8 with TRBJ1-5, with D uncertain. Trimming shortened V by 0 bases and J by 8 bases, and 11 bases separated the two germline ends. Germline CDR1 and CDR2: SGHVS and FQNEAQ. This CDR3 comprises 14 residues. The CDR3 loop reads CASSLAEVVKPQHF. The DNA of the CDR3 is TGTGCCAGCAGCTTAGCGGAGGTGGTGAAGCCCCAGCATTTT. Filled out from reference TRBV7-8 and TRBJ1-5, the complete variable domain reads GAGVSQSPRYKVAKRGQDVALRCDPISGHVSLFWYQQALGQGPEFLTYFQNEAQLDKSGLPSDRFFAERPEGSVSTLKIQRTQQEDSAVYLCASSLAEVVKPQHFGDGTRLSIL.